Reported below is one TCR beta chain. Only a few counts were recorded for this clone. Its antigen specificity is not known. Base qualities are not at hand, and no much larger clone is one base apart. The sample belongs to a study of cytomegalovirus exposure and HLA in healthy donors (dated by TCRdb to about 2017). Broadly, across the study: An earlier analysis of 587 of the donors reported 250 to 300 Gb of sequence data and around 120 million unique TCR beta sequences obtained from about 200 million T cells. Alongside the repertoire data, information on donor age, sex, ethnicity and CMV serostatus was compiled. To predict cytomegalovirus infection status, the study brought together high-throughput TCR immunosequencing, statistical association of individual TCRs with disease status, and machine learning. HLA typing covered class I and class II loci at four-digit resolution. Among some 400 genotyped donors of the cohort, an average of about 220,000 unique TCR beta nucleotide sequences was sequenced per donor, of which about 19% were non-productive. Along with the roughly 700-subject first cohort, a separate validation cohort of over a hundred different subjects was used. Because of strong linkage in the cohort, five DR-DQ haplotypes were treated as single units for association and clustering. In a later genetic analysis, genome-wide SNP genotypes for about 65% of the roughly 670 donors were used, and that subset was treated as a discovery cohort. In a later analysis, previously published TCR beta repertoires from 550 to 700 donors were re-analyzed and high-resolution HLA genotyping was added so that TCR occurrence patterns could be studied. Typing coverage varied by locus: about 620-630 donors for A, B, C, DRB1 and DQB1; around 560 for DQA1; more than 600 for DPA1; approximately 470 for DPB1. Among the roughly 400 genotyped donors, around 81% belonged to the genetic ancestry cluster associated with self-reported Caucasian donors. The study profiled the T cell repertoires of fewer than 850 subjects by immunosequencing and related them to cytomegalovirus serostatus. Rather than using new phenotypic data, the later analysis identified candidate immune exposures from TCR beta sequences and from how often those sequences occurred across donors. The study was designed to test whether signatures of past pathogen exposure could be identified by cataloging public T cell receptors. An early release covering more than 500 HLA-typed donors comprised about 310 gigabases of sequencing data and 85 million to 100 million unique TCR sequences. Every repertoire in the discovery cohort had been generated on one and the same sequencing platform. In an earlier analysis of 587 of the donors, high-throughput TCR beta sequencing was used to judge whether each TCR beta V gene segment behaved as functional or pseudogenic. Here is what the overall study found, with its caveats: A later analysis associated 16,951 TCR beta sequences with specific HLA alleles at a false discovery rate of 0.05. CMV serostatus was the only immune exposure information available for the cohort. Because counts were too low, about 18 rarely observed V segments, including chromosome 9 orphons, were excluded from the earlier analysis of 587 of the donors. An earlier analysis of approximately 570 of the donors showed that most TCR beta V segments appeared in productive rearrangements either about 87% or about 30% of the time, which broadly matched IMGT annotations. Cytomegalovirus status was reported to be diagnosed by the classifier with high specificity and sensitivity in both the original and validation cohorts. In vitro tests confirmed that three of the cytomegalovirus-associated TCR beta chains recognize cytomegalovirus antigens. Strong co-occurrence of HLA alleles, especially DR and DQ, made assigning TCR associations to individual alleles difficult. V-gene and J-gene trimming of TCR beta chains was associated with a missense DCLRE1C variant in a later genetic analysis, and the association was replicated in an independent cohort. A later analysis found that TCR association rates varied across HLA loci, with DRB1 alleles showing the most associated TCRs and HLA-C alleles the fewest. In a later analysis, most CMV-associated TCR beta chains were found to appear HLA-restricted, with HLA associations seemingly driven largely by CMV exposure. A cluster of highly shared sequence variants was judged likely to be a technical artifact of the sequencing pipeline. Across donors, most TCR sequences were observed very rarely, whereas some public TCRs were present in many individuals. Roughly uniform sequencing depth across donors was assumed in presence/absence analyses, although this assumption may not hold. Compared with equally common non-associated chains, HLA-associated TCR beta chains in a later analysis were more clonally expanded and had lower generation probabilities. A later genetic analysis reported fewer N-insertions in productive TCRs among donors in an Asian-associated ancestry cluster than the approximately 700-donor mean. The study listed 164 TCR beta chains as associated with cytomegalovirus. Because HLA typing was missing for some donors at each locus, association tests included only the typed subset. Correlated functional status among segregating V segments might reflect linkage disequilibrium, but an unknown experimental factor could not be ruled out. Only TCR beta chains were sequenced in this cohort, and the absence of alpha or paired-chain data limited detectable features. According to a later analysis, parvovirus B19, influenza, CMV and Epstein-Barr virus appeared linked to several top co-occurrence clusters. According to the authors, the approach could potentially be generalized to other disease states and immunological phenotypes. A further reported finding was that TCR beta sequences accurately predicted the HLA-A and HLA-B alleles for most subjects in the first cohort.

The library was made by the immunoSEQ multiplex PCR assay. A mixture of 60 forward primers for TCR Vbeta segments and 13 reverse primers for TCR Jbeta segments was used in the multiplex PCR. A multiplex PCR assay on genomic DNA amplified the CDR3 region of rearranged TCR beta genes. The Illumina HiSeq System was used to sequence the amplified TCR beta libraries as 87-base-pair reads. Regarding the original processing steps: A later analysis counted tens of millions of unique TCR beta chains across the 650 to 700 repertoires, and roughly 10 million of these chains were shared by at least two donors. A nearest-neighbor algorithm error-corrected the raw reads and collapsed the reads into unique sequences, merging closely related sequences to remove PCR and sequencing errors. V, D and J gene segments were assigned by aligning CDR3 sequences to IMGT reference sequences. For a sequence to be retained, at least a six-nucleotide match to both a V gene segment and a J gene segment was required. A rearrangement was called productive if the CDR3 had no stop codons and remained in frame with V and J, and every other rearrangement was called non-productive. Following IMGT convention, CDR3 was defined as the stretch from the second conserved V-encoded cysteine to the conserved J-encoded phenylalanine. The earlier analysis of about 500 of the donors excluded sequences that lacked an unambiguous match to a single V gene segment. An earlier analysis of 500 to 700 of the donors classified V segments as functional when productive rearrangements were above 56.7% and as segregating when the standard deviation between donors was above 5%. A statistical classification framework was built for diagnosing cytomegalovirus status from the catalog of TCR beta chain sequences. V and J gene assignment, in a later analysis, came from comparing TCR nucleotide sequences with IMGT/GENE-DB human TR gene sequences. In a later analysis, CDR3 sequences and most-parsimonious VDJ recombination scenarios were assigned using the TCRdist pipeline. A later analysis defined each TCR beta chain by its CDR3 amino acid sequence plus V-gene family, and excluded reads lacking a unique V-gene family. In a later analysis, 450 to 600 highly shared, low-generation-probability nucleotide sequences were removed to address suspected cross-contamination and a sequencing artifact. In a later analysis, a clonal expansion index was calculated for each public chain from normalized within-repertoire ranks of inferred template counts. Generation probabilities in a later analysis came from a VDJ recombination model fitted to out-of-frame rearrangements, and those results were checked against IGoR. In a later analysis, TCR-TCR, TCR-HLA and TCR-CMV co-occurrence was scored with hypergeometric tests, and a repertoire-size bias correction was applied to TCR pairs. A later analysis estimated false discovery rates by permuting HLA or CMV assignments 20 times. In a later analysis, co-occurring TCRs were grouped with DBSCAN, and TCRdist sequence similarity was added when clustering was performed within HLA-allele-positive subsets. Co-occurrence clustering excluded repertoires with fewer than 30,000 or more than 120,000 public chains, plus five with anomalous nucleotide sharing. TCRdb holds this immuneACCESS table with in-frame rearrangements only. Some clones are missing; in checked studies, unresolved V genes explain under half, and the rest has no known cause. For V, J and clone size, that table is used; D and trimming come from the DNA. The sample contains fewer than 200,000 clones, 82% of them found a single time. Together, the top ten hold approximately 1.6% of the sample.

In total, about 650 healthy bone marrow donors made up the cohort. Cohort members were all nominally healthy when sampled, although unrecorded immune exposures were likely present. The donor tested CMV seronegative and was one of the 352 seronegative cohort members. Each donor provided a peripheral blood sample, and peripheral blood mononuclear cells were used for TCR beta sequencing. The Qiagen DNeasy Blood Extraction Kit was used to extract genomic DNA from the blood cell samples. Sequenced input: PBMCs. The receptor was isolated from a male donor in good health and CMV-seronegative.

The bases are TGTGCCAGCAGCTTATACGGGACAGGGGGTTCACCCCTCCACTTT. This yields the protein CASSLYGTGGSPLHF. The chain is encoded by TRBV7-2 joined to TRBJ1-6; TRBD1 aligns with 11 central bases. After removal of 2 bases from V and 9 bases from J, the junction retains 3 bases not matched to a gene. Reading the germline V gene gives CDR1 SGHTA and CDR2 FQGNSA. The CDR3 starts with the cysteine, ends with the phenylalanine, and has 15 residues. The retained sequence is limited to the CDR3, 45 bases, with the frame set at the first base.